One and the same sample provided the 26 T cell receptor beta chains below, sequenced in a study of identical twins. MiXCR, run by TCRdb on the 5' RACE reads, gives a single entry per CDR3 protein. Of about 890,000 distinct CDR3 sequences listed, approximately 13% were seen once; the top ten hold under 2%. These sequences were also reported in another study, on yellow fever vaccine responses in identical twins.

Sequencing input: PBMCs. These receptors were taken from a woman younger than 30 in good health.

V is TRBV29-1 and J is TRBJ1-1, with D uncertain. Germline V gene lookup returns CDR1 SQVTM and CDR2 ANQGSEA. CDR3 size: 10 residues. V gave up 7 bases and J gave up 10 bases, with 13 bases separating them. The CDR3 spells CSAFSVGAFF. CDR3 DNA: TGCAGCGCTTTCAGTGTTGGAGCTTTCTTT.

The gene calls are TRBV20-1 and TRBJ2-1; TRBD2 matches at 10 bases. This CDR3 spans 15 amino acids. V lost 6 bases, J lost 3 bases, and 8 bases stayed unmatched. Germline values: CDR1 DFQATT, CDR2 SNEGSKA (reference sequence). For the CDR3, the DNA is TGCAGTGCGAAGGCCGGGACTAGCGACTACAATGAGCAGTTCTTC. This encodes CSAKAGTSDYNEQFF.

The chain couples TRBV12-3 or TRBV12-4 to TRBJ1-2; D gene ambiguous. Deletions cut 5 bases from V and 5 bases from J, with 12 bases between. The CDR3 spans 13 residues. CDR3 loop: CASSQGGLYGYTF. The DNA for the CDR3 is TGTGCCAGCAGTCAAGGCGGGTTGTATGGCTACACCTTC.

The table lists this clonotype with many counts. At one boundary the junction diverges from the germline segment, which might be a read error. The CDR3 loop is CASSLGGLTEAFF. CDR3 nucleotide sequence: TGTGCCAGCAGTTTGGGGGGCCTCACTGAAGCTTTCTTT. V is TRBV5-1 and J is TRBJ1-1, with a possible D match to TRBD1 (6 bases). Germline V gene lookup returns CDR1 SGHRS and CDR2 YFSETQ. The CDR3 has 13 residues.

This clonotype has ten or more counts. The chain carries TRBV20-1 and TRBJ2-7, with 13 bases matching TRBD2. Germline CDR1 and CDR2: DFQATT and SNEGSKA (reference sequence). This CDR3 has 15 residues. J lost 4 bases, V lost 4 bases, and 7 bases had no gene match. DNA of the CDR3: TGCAGTGCTACCGGACTAGCGGGAGTCCCTTACGAGCAGTACTTC. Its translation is CSATGLAGVPYEQYF.

The CDR3 bases are TGTGCCAGCAGACCGGGCCACCCCTACGAGCAGTACTTC. The encoded protein is CASRPGHPYEQYF. The chain recombines TRBV6-2 or TRBV6-3 with TRBJ2-7; D gene unclear. The V and J ends lost 6 bases and 2 bases respectively, with 11 bases between them. The germline V gene encodes CDR1 MNHEY and CDR2 SVGEGT. The CDR3 loop spans 13 amino acids.

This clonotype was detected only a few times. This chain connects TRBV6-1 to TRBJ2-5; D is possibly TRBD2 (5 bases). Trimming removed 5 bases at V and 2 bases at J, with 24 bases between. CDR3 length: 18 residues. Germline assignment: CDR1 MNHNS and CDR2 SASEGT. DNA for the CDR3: TGTGCCAGCAGTCAACCATATCGAGGCAAAGACTATCAAGAGACCCAGTACTTC. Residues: CASSQPYRGKDYQETQYF.

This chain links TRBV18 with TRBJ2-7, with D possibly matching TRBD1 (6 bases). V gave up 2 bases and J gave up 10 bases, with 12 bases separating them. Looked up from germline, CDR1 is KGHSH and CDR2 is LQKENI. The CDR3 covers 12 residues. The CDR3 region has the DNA TGTGCCAGCTCACCAGGGACACTAGAACAGTACGTC. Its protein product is CASSPGTLEQYV.

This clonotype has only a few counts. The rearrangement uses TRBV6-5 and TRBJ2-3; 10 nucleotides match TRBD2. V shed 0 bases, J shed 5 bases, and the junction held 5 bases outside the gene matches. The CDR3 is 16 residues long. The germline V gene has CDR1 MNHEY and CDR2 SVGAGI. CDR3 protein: CASSYSNLAGVDTQYF. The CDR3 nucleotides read TGTGCCAGCAGTTACTCCAACCTAGCGGGAGTAGATACGCAGTATTTT.

CDR3 region: CASSKDRAYYGYTF. The CDR3 DNA reads TGTGCCAGCAGCAAGGACAGGGCTTACTATGGCTACACCTTC. The gene calls are TRBV7-2 and TRBJ1-2; TRBD1 matches at 8 bases. The CDR3 loop spans 14 amino acids. Germline loops: CDR1 SGHTA, CDR2 FQGNSA. V trimming: 5 bases; J trimming: 3 bases; junction bases outside the gene matches: 5.

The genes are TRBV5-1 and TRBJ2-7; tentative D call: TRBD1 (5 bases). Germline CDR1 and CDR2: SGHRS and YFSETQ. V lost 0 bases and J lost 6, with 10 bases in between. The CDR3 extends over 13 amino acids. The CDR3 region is CASSLAGISEQYF. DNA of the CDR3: TGCGCCAGCAGCTTGGCAGGGATCAGCGAGCAGTACTTC.

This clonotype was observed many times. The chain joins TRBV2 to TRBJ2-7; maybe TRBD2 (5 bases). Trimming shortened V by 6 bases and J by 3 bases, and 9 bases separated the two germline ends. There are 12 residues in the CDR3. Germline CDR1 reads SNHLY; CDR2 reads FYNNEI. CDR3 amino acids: CASRRVDYEQYV. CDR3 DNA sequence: TGTGCCAGCAGGAGGGTAGACTACGAGCAGTACGTC.

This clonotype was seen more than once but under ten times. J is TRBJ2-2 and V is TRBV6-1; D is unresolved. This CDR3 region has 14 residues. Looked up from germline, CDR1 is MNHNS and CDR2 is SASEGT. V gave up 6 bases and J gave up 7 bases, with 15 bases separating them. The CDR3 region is CASRAPAWGGELFF. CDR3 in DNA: TGTGCCAGCAGGGCCCCTGCATGGGGCGGGGAGCTGTTTTTT.

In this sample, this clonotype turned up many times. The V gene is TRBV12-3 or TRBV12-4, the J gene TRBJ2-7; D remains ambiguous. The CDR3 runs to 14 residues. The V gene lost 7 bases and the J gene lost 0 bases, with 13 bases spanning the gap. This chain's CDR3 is CASTLSGSSYEQYF. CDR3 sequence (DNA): TGTGCCAGCACCTTATCGGGTAGCTCCTACGAGCAGTACTTC.

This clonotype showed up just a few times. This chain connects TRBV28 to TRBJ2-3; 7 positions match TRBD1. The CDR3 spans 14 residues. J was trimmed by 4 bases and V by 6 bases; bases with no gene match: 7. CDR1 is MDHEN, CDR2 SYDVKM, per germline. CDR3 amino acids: CASSARQGPDTQYF. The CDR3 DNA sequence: TGTGCCAGCAGCGCCCGACAGGGCCCAGATACGCAGTATTTT.

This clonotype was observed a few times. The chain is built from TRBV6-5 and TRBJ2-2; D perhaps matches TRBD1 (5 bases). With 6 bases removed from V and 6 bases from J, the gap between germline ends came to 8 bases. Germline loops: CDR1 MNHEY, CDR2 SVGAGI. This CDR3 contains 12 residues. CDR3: CASSTRAGELFF. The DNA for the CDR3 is TGTGCCAGCAGCACCAGGGCCGGGGAGCTGTTTTTT.

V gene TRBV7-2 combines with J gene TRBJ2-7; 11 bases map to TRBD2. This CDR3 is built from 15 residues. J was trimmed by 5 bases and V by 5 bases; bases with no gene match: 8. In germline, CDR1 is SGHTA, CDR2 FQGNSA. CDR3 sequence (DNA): TGTGCCAGCAGCCGATTAGCGGGAGGGCCCAACGAGCAGTACTTC. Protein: CASSRLAGGPNEQYF.

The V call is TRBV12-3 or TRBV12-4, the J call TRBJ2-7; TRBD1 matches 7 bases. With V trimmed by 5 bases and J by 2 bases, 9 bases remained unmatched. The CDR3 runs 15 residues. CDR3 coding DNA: TGTGCCAGCAGTACCCCCGGGACAGCAGCCTACGAGCAGTACTTC. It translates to CASSTPGTAAYEQYF.

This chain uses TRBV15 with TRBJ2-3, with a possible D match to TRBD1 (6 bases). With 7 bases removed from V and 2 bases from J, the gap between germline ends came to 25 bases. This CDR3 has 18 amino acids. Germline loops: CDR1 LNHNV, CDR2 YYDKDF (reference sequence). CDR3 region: CATTLDPVERGTTDTQYF. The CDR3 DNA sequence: TGTGCCACCACCTTGGACCCGGTCGAGAGGGGGACCACAGATACGCAGTATTTT.

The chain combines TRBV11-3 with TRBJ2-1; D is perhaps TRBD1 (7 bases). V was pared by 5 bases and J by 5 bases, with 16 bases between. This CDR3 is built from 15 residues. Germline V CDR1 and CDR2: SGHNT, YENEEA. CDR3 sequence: CASSPQGGSDNEQFF. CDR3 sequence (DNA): TGTGCCAGCAGCCCCCAGGGGGGTTCCGACAATGAGCAGTTCTTC.

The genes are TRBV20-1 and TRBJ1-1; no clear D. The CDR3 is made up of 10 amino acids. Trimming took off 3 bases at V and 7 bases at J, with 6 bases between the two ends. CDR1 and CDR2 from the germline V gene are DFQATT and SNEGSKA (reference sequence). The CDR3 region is CSASVGEAFF. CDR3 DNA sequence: TGCAGTGCTAGTGTGGGTGAAGCTTTCTTT.

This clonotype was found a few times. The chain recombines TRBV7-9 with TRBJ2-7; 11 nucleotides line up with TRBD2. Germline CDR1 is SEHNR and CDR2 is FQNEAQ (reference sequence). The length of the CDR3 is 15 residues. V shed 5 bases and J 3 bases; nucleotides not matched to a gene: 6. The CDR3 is CASSQSSGRVYEQYF. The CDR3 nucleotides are TGTGCCAGCAGCCAGAGTAGCGGGAGGGTCTACGAGCAGTACTTC.

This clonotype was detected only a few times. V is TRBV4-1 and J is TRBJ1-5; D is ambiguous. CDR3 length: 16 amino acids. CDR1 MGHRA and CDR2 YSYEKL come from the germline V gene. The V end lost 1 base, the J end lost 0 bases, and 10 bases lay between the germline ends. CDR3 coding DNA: TGCGCCAGCAGCCAAGTTAGCGGGTATAGCAATCAGCCCCAGCATTTT. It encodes CASSQVSGYSNQPQHF.

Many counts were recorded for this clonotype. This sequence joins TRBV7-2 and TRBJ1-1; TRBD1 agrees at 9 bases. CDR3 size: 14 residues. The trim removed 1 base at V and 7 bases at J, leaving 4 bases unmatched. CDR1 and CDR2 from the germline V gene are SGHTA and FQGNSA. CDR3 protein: CASSLVRTGVEAFF. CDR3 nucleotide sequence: TGTGCCAGCAGCTTAGTGAGGACAGGGGTTGAAGCTTTCTTT.

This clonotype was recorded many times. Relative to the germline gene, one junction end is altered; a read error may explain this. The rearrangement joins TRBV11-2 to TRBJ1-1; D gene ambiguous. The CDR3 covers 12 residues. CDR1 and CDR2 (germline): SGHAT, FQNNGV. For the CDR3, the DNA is TGCGCCAGCAGCTTGGACCGCTCTGAAGCTTTCTTT. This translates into CASSLDRSEAFF.

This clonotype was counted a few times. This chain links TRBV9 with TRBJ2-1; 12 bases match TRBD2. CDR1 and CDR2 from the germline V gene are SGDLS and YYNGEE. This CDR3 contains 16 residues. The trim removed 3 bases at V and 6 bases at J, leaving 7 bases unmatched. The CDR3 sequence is CASSAMASGRGNEQFF. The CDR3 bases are TGTGCCAGCAGCGCCATGGCTAGCGGGAGGGGCAATGAGCAGTTCTTC.